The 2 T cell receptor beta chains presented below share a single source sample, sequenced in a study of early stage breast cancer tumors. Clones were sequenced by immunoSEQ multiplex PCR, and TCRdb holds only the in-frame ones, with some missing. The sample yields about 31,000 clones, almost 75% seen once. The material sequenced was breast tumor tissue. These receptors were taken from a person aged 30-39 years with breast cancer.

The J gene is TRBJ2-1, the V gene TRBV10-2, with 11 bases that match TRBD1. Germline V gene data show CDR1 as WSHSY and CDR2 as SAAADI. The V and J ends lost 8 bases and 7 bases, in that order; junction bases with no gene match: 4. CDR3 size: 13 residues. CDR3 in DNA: TGCGCCAGCGGGACAGGGGGGTCGAATGAGCAGTTCTTC. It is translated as CASGTGGSNEQFF.

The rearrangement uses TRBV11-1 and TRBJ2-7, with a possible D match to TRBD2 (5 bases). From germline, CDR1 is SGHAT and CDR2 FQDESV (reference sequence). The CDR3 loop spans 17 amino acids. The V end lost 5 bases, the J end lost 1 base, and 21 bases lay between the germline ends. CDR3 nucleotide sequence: TGTGCCAGCAGCCCCGGAGGTTCGGGCTTTTTATCCTACGAGCAGTACTTC. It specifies CASSPGGSGFLSYEQYF.